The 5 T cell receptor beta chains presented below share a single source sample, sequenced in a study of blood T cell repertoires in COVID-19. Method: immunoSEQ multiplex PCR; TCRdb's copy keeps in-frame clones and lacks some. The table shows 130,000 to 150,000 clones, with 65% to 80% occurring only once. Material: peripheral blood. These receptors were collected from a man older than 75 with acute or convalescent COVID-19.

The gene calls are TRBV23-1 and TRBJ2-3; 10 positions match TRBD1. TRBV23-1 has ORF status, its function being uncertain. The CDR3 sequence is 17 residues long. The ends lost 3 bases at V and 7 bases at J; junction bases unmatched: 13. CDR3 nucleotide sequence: TGCGCCAGCAGTCAGACCCGACAGGGGGCGCTCGACCATACGCAGTATTTT. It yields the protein CASSQTRQGALDHTQYF.

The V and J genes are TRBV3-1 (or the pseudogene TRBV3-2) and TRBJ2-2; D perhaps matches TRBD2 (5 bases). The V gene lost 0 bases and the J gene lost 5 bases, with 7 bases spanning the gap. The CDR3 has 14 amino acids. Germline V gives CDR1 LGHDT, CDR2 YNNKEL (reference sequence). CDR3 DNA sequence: TGTGCCAGCAGCCAAGATCGGGGTACCGGGGAGCTGTTTTTT. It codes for CASSQDRGTGELFF.

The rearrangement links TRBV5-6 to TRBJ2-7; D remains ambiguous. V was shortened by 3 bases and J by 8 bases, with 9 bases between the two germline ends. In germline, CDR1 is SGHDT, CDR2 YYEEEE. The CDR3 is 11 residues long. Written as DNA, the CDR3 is TGTGCCAGCAGCTCGAAGACACAGCAGTACTTC. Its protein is CASSSKTQQYF.

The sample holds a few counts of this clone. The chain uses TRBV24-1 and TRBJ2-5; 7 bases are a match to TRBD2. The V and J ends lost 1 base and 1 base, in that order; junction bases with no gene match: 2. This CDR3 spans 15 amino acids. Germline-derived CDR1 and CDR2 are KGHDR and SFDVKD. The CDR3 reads CATSDFGGGQETQYF. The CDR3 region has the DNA TGTGCCACCAGTGATTTTGGGGGGGGCCAAGAGACCCAGTACTTC.

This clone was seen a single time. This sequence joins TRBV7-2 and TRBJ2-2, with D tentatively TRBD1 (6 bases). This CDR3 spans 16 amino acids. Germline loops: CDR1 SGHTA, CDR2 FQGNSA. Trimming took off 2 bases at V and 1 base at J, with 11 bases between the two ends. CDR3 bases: TGTGCCAGCAGCTTACAGGGGCCCAAGAACACCGGGGAGCTGTTTTTT. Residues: CASSLQGPKNTGELFF. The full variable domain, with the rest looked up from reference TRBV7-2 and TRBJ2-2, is GAGVSQSPSNKVTEKGKDVELRCDPISGHTALYWYRQSLGQGLEFLIYFQGNSAPDKSGLPSDRFSAERTGGSVSTLTIQRTQQEDSAVYLCASSLQGPKNTGELFFGEGSRLTVL.